A selection of T cell receptor beta chains follows, all from one sample in a study of T-cell memory formation after mild COVID-19. One entry per CDR3 protein results from TCRdb running MiXCR on the 5' RACE reads. The sample records 180,000 or so distinct CDR3 sequences, roughly 11% being singletons. The sample was PBMCs or a T cell subset sorted from them (not recorded which). Receptors were obtained from a man younger than 35 who had mild COVID-19 (a few samples of this study predate the infection). Cell type and time point are not known. CDR3s include the opening cysteine and the closing phenylalanine or tryptophan. D genes are given only for firm matches. Expanded clones get a size class; other rows say once, few or many, or leave the size out.

few,TRBJ1-2,.,TRBV6-2/TRBV6-3,TGTGCCAGCAGTCCGACGGTTCGGTATGGCTACACCTTC,CASSPTVRYGYTF
few,TRBJ2-2,.,TRBV3-1,TGTGCCAGCAGCCAAGTAACAAGCGTGGGCGGGGAGCTGTTTTTT,CASSQVTSVGGELFF
.,TRBJ1-5,TRBD1,TRBV5-1,TGCGCCAGCAGCCCTGGACAGGGGATGGCGCAGCCCCAGCATTTT,CASSPGQGMAQPQHF
.,TRBJ1-4,.,TRBV28,TGTGCCAGCAACTCCCAAAGTGGGTTAACGTCGAATGAAAAACTGTTTTTT,CASNSQSGLTSNEKLFF
few,TRBJ2-5,.,TRBV4-1,TGCGCCAGCAGCCAATGGGGCTTCGCCGGGACCCAGTACTTC,CASSQWGFAGTQYF
few,TRBJ1-6,TRBD1,TRBV11-1,TGTGCCAGCAGCTTACCAGGGGGCTCGAGGAATTCACCCCTCCACTTT,CASSLPGGSRNSPLHF
few,TRBJ2-5,.,TRBV20-1,TGCAGTGCTTGGTACGGACAAGAGACCCAGTACTTC,CSAWYGQETQYF
.,TRBJ2-5,TRBD2,TRBV2,TGTGCCAGCAGGCGACTAGCGGGGTGGGAGACCCAGTACTTC,CASRRLAGWETQYF
.,TRBJ2-1,TRBD1,TRBV7-2,TGTGCCAGCAGCTCGACTCGGACAGGGGCGAATGAGCAGTTCTTC,CASSSTRTGANEQFF
many,TRBJ2-3,TRBD1,TRBV7-2,TGTGCCAGCAGCCAGGACAGGGGAGCAGATACGCAGTATTTT,CASSQDRGADTQYF
few,TRBJ2-5,.,TRBV7-2,TGTGCCAGCAGCAACAGACTAGAGACCCAGTACTTC,CASSNRLETQYF
.,TRBJ1-2,.,TRBV3-1,TGTGCCAGCAGCCCCCGGGGCAGGGGCGATGGCTACACCTTC,CASSPRGRGDGYTF
few,TRBJ2-5,TRBD2,TRBV4-2,TGTGCCAGCAGCCAACCACTAGCGGGAGGAGAGACCCAGTACTTC,CASSQPLAGGETQYF
.,TRBJ2-2,TRBD2,TRBV4-3,TGCGCCAGCAGCCAGGGTAGCCTAGCGGAAACCGGGGAGCTGTTTTTT,CASSQGSLAETGELFF
.,TRBJ2-3,TRBD2,TRBV30,TGTGCCTGGAGTCCCGGACTAGCTGCGCAGTATTTT,CAWSPGLAAQYF
few,TRBJ2-1,TRBD2,TRBV6-6,TGTGCCAGCATAGCGGGGGGCATCGGCAGGAATGAGCAGTTCTTC,CASIAGGIGRNEQFF
.,TRBJ2-2,.,TRBV4-3,TGCGCCAGCAGCCAAGAACCCCCCCGCCGGGGGCAGAACACCGGGGAGCTGTTTTTT,CASSQEPPRRGQNTGELFF
.,TRBJ1-2,TRBD1,TRBV4-3,TGCGCCAGCAGCCAAAGGGCCACAGGGGCGAGCTACACCTTC,CASSQRATGASYTF
many,TRBJ1-1,TRBD1,TRBV12-3/TRBV12-4,TGTGCCAGCAGTTTATCAGGGACAGGGGGCGTTGCTTTCTTT,CASSLSGTGGVAFF
few,TRBJ2-5,.,TRBV10-1,TGCGCCAGCAGTGGGGACCGAATCCGGGAAGAGACCCAGTACTTC,CASSGDRIREETQYF
.,TRBJ2-3,TRBD2,TRBV4-3,TGCGCCAGCAGCCTTCGGACTAGCGGGGGGGGTGCAGATACGCAGTATTTT,CASSLRTSGGGADTQYF
few,TRBJ1-2,.,TRBV20-1,TGCAGTGCTAGCGGCAGTAATTATGGCTACACCTTC,CSASGSNYGYTF
.,TRBJ1-1,.,TRBV3-1,TGTGCCAGCAGCCAAGACAGGCCGAACACTGAAGCTTTCTTT,CASSQDRPNTEAFF
few,TRBJ2-5,.,TRBV5-5,TGTGCCAGCAGTCTTATGGGGGTAGGAGAGACCCAGTACTTC,CASSLMGVGETQYF
.,TRBJ1-6,.,TRBV5-1,TGCGCCAGCAGCTTGGGAAACGGGGCACCCCTCCACTTT,CASSLGNGAPLHF
.,TRBJ2-5,.,TRBV20-1,TGCAGTGCTAGAGATAACAACCGGGAGACCCAGTACTTC,CSARDNNRETQYF
.,TRBJ2-7,.,TRBV4-1,TGCGCCAGCAGCCAAGATCCAAGCCCAGGGTCCTACGAGCAGTACTTC,CASSQDPSPGSYEQYF
.,TRBJ2-1,.,TRBV15,TGTGCCACCAGCAGAGATGGAAGAGAATACAATGAGCAGTTCTTC,CATSRDGREYNEQFF
.,TRBJ1-6,.,TRBV5-1,TGCGCCAGCAAGGGGAGCCTGGGTAATTCACCCCTCCACTTT,CASKGSLGNSPLHF
.,TRBJ2-2,.,TRBV28,TGTGCCAGCAGTACCGCAGGGGCCACCGGGGAGCTGTTTTTT,CASSTAGATGELFF
few,TRBJ2-1,.,TRBV7-9,TGTGCCAGCAGCTTAGGTCAGGACCTCGTCTACAATGAGCAGTTCTTC,CASSLGQDLVYNEQFF
many,TRBJ1-1,.,TRBV20-1,TGCAGTGCTAGGCCCGGAGGGGCAAACACTGAAGCTTTCTTT,CSARPGGANTEAFF
.,TRBJ1-4,.,TRBV4-1,TGCGCCAGCAGCGCACCGGGACGGTCGAATGAAAAACTGTTTTTT,CASSAPGRSNEKLFF
many,TRBJ2-5,TRBD1,TRBV4-1,TGCGCCAGCAGTCTCACTAGGGGGCCCAGAATCCAAGAGACCCAGTACTTC,CASSLTRGPRIQETQYF
.,TRBJ1-3,.,TRBV5-6,TGTGCCAGCAGCTTAGGGGGTCCCAACACCATATATTTT,CASSLGGPNTIYF
.,TRBJ2-5,TRBD2,TRBV7-9,TGTGCCAGCAGCAAACCGGGAGGAGAGACCCAGTACTTC,CASSKPGGETQYF
.,TRBJ1-1,.,TRBV29-1,TGCAGTAGCAGGGAGGGGGGAAACACTGAAGCTTTCTTT,CSSREGGNTEAFF
.,TRBJ2-5,.,TRBV2,TGTGCCAGCAGCCCCGGACGGTTGTACCAAGAGACCCAGTACTTC,CASSPGRLYQETQYF
many,TRBJ1-6,.,TRBV6-2/TRBV6-3,TGTGCCAGCAGTTGGGGCCCGAAGCATTCACCCCTCCACTTT,CASSWGPKHSPLHF
few,TRBJ1-2,TRBD1,TRBV6-2/TRBV6-3,TGTGCCAGCAGCATGACAGGGTGGAGCTACACCTTC,CASSMTGWSYTF
few,TRBJ1-6,.,TRBV27,TGTGCCAGCAGTTTCTCAGGGGCGGGGAATTCACCCCTCCACTTT,CASSFSGAGNSPLHF
.,TRBJ1-5,.,TRBV20-1,TGCAGTGCTACAGGGTCCCGAAATCAGCCCCAGCATTTT,CSATGSRNQPQHF
few,TRBJ2-1,.,TRBV9,TGTGCCAGCAGCCCTCGGGCTACTTCCTACAATGAGCAGTTCTTC,CASSPRATSYNEQFF
few,TRBJ2-1,.,TRBV30,TGTGCCTGGAATGGGGGATTGAATGAGCAGTTCTTC,CAWNGGLNEQFF
many,TRBJ2-1,TRBD2,TRBV5-1,TGCGCCAGCAGCGCAAACCCTAGCGGGGGGGCCGCTGAGCAGTTCTTC,CASSANPSGGAAEQFF
.,TRBJ2-2,.,TRBV20-1,TGCAGTGCTAGAGATGGGGGGTCAGGAAGCACCGGGGAGCTGTTTTTT,CSARDGGSGSTGELFF
many,TRBJ2-2,TRBD2,TRBV10-3,TGTGCCATCAGTGCCGGACTAGCGGGGGCTATCACCATATTCGGGGAGCTGTTTTTT,CAISAGLAGAITIFGELFF
few,TRBJ1-1,.,TRBV10-3,TGTGCCATCCGCAACCAGGGGTTGAACACTGAAGCTTTCTTT,CAIRNQGLNTEAFF
.,TRBJ1-2,TRBD1,TRBV12-3/TRBV12-4,TGTGCCAGCAGTTACCTGGACAGGGTGAGCTATGGCTACACCTTC,CASSYLDRVSYGYTF
.,TRBJ2-1,TRBD2,TRBV5-1,TGCGCCAGCAGCTTACGGACTAGCGGGGACTACAATGAGCAGTTCTTC,CASSLRTSGDYNEQFF
.,TRBJ1-4,.,TRBV7-3,TGTGCCAGCAGCCGCCCTAATGAAAAACTGTTTTTT,CASSRPNEKLFF
few,TRBJ2-7,TRBD1,TRBV5-1,TGCGCCAGCAGACCCGGGACAGGGGCCACCTACGAGCAGTACTTC,CASRPGTGATYEQYF
few,TRBJ2-3,TRBD2,TRBV5-1,TGCGCCAGCAGCTTGGGGACTAGCGCCCTCCTTCTCACAGATACGCAGTATTTT,CASSLGTSALLLTDTQYF
few,TRBJ2-6,.,TRBV13,TGTGCCAGCAGCTTGGACCGCAACGTCCTGACTTTC,CASSLDRNVLTF